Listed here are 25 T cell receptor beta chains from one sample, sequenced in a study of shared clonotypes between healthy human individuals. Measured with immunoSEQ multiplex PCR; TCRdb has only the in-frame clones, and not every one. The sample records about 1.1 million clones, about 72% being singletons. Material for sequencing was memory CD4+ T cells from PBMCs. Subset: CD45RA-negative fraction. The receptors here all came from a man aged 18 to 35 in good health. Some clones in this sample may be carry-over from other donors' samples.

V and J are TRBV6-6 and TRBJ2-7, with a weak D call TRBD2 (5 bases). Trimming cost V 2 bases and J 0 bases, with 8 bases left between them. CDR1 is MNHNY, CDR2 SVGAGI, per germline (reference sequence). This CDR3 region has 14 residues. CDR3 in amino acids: CASSYRESSYEQYF. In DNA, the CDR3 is TGTGCCAGCAGTTACAGGGAGAGCTCCTACGAGCAGTACTTC.

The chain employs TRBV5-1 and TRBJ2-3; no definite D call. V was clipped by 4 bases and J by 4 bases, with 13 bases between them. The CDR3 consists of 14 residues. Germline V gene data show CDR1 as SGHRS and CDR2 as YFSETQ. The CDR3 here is CASSISPVPDTQYF. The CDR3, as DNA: TGCGCCAGCAGCATAAGTCCCGTCCCAGATACGCAGTATTTT. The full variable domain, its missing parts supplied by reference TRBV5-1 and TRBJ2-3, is KAGVTQTPRYLIKTRGQQVTLSCSPISGHRSVSWYQQTPGQGLQFLFEYFSETQRNKGNFPGRFSGRQFSNSRSEMNVSTLELGDSALYLCASSISPVPDTQYFGPGTRLTVL.

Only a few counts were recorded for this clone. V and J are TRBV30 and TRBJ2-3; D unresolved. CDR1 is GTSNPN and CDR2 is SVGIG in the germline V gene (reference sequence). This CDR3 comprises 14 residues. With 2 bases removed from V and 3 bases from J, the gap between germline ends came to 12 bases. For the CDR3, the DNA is TGTGCCTGGAGTCGGCAGTTTGGGACAGATACGCAGTATTTT. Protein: CAWSRQFGTDTQYF.

CDR3 coding DNA: TGTGCCTGGGGCCTGAAGGGGACCTACGAGCAGTACTTC. It translates to CAWGLKGTYEQYF. The chain recombines TRBV30 with TRBJ2-5, with D possibly being TRBD1 (5 bases). Near its end, the DNA agrees better with TRBJ2-7, so the J call may be wrong. The length of the CDR3 is 13 residues. Looked up from germline, CDR1 is GTSNPN and CDR2 is SVGIG (reference sequence).

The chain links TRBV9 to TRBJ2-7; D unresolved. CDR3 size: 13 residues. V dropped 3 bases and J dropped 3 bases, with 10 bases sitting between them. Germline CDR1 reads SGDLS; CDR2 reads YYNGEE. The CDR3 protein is CASSGERSYEQYF. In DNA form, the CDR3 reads TGTGCCAGCAGCGGAGAAAGGAGCTACGAGCAGTACTTC.

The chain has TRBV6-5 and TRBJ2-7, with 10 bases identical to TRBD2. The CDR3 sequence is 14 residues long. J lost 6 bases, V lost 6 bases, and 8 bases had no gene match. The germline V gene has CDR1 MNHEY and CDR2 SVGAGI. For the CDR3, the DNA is TGTGCCAGCAGGAACCAGCGGGAGGGCCGCGAGCAGTACTTC. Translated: CASRNQREGREQYF.

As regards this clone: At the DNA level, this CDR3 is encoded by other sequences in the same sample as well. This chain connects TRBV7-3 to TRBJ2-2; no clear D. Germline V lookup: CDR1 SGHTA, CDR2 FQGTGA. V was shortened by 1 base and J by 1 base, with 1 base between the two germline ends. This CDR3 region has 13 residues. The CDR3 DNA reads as TGTGCCAGCAGCTTAAGGAACACCGGGGAGCTGTTTTTT. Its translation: CASSLRNTGELFF.

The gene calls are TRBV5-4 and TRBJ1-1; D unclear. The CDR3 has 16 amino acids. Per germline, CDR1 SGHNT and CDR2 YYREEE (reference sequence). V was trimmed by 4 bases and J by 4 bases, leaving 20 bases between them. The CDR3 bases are TGTGCCAGCAGCCCCCTTCCTGGGGTTCTGGGCACTGAAGCTTTCTTT. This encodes CASSPLPGVLGTEAFF.

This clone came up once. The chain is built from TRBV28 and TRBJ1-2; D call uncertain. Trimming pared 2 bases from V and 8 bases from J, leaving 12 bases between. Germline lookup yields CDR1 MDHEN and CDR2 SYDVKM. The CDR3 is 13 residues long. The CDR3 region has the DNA TGTGCCAGCAGTTTAACCGGGATCGGGGGCTACACCTTC. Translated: CASSLTGIGGYTF.

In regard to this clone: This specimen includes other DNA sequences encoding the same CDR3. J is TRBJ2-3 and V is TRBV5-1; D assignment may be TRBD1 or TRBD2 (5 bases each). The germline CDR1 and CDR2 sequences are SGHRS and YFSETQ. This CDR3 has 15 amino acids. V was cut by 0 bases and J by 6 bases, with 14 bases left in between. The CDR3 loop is CASSLGGRGADTQYF. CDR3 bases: TGCGCCAGCAGCTTGGGAGGGAGAGGGGCCGATACGCAGTATTTT. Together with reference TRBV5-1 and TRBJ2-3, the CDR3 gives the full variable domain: KAGVTQTPRYLIKTRGQQVTLSCSPISGHRSVSWYQQTPGQGLQFLFEYFSETQRNKGNFPGRFSGRQFSNSRSEMNVSTLELGDSALYLCASSLGGRGADTQYFGPGTRLTVL.

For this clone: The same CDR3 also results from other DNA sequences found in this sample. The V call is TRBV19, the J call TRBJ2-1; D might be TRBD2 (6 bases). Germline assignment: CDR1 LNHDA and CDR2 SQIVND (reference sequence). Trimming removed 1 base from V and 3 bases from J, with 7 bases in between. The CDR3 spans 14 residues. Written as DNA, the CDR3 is TGTGCCAGTAGTATAGTTAGCGGCTACAATGAGCAGTTCTTC. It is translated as CASSIVSGYNEQFF.

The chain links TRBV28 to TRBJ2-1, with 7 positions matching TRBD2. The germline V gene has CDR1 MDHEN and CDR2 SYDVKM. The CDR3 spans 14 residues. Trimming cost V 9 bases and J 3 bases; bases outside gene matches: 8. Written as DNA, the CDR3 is TGTGCCAGTCGGCCTAGCGGCTACTACAATGAGCAGTTCTTC. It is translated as CASRPSGYYNEQFF.

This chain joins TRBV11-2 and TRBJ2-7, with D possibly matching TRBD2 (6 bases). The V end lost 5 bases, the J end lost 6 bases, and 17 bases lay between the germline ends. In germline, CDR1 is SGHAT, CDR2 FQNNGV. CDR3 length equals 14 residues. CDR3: CASSPRGIKGEQYF. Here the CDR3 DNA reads TGTGCCAGCAGCCCCCGCGGGATTAAGGGCGAGCAGTACTTC. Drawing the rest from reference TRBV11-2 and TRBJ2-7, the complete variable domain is EAGVAQSPRYKIIEKRQSVAFWCNPISGHATLYWYQQILGQGPKLLIQFQNNGVVDDSQLPKDRFSAERLKGVDSTLKIQPAKLEDSAVYLCASSPRGIKGEQYFGPGTRLTVT.

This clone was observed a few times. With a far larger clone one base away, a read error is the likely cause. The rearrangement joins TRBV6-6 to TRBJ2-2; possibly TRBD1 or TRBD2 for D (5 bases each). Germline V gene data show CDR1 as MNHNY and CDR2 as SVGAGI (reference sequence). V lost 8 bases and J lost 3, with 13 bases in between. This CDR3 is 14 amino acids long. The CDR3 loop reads CASGSGTDTGELFF. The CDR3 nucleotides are TGTGCCAGCGGGTCAGGGACGGACACCGGGGAGCTGTTTTTT.

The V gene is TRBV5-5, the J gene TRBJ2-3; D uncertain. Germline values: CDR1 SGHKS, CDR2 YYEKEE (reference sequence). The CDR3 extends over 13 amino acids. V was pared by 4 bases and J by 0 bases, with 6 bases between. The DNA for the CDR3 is TGTGCCAGCAGCCAAGTCAGCACAGATACGCAGTATTTT. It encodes CASSQVSTDTQYF.

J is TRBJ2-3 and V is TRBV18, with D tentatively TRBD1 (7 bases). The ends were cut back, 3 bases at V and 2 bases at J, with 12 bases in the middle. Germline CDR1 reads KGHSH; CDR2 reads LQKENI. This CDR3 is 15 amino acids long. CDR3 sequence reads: CASSPRDRLTDTQYF. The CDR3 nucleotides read TGTGCCAGCTCACCGCGGGACAGACTCACAGATACGCAGTATTTT.

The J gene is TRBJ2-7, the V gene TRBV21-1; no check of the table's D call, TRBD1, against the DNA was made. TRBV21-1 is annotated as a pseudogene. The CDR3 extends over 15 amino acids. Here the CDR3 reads CASSKEGQAAYEQYF. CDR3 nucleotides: TGTGCCAGCAGCAAAGAAGGACAGGCTGCCTACGAGCAGTACTTC.

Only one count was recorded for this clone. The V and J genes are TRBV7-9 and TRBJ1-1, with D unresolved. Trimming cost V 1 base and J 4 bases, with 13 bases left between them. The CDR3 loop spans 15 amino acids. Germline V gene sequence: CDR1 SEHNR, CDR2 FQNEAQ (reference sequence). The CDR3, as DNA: TGTGCCAGCAGCTTAGTTGTGTCAATTAGCACTGAAGCTTTCTTT. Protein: CASSLVVSISTEAFF.

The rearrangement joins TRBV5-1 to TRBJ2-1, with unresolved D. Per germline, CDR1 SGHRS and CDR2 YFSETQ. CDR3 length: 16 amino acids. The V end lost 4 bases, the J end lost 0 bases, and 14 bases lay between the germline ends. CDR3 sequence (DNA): TGCGCCAGCAGCCGAGGACCCCGGAGCTCCTACAATGAGCAGTTCTTC. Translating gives CASSRGPRSSYNEQFF.

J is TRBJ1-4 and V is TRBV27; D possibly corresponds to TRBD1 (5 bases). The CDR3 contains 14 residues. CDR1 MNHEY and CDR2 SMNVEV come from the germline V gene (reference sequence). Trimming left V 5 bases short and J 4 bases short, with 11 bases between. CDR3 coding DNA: TGTGCCAGCAGTGCCCCAGGGCTTAATGAAAAACTGTTTTTT. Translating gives CASSAPGLNEKLFF.

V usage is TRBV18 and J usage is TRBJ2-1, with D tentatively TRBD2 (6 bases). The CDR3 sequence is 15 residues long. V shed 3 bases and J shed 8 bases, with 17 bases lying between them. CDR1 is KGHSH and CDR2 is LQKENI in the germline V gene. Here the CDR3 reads CASSPGLAGTDEQFF. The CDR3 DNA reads TGTGCCAGCTCACCTGGGTTGGCGGGAACCGATGAGCAGTTCTTC.

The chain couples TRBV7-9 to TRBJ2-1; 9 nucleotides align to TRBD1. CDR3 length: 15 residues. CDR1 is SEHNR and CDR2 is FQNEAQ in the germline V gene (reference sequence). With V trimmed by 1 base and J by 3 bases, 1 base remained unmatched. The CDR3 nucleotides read TGTGCCAGCAGCTTAGGGACAGGGGACTACAATGAGCAGTTCTTC. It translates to CASSLGTGDYNEQFF.

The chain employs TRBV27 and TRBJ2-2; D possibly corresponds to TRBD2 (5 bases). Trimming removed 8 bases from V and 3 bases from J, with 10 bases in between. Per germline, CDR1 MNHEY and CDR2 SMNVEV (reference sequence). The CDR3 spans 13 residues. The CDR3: CASREKDTGELFF. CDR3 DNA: TGTGCCAGCCGGGAAAAGGACACCGGGGAGCTGTTTTTT.

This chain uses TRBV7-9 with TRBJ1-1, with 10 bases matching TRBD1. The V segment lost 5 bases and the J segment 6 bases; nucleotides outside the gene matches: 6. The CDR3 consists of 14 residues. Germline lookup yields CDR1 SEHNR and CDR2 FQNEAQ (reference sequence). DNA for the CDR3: TGTGCCAGCAGCGGCTGGGGACAGGGGTCTGAAGCTTTCTTT. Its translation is CASSGWGQGSEAFF. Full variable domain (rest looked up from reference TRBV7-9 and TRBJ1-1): DTGVSQNPRHKITKRGQNVTFRCDPISEHNRLYWYRQTLGQGPEFLTYFQNEAQLEKSRLLSDRFSAERPKGSFSTLEIQRTEQGDSAMYLCASSGWGQGSEAFFGQGTRLTVV.

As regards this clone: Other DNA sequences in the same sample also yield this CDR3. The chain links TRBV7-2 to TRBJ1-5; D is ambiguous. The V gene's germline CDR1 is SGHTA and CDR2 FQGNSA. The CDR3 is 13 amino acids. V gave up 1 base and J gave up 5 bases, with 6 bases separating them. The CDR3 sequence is CASSLVRDQPQHF. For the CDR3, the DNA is TGTGCCAGCAGCTTAGTCCGGGATCAGCCCCAGCATTTT. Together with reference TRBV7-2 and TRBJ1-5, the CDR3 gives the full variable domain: GAGVSQSPSNKVTEKGKDVELRCDPISGHTALYWYRQSLGQGLEFLIYFQGNSAPDKSGLPSDRFSAERTGGSVSTLTIQRTQQEDSAVYLCASSLVRDQPQHFGDGTRLSIL.